This TCR beta chain was profiled in a study of siplizumab effects on memory and regulatory T cells. The J segment lost 3 bases and the V segment lost 0 bases, leaving 7 bases of the junction unmatched. Germline V gene data show CDR1 as SEHNR and CDR2 as FQNEAQ (reference sequence). The CDR3 totals 18 residues. Study conclusions and caveats: The study found that siplizumab significantly reduced alloreactive sequences traceable to unstimulated CD4+ memory cells. Versus over 25% in controls, the mappable alloreactive CD4+ clones averaged around 69% Treg-derived with siplizumab. Assignment of a naive or memory phenotype failed for roughly 75-97% of the proliferating CD4+ or CD8+ clones.

Assaying covered about 10^5 TCR templates per sample. Repertoires were generated with immunoSEQ multiplex PCR, while TCRdb's copy carries only in-frame clones and drops some. The sample yields over 100,000 clones, over 90% seen once. On this clone itself: The target antigen is unknown.

This clonotype originated in a human donor in good health. Sequenced: Tregs sorted from blood. This chain joins TRBV7-9 and TRBJ2-3; 12 bases are a match to TRBD2. CDR3 sequence: CASSLALAGGPGTDTQYF. CDR3 sequence (DNA): TGTGCCAGCAGCTTAGCGCTAGCGGGGGGGCCCGGAACAGATACGCAGTATTTT.